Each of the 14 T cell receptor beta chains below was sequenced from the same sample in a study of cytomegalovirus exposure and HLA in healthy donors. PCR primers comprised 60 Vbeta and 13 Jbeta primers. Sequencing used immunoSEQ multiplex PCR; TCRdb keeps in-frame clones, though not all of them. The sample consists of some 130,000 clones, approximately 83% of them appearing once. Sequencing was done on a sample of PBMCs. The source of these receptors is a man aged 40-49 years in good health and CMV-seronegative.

DNA of the CDR3: TGTGCCACCAGCAGGGACAGGGGCCAGCCCCAGCATTTT. Residues: CATSRDRGQPQHF. The chain has TRBV15 and TRBJ1-5; 9 nucleotides agree with TRBD1. Germline V gene data show CDR1 as LNHNV and CDR2 as YYDKDF (reference sequence). The V gene end was trimmed by 3 bases and the J gene end by 7 bases; junction bases not matched to a gene: 1. CDR3 length: 13 residues.

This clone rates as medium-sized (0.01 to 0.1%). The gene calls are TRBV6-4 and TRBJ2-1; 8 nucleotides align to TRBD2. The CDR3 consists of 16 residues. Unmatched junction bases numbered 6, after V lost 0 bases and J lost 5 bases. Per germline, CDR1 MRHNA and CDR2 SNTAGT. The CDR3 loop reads CASSDSDSGEHNEQFF. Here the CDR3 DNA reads TGTGCCAGCAGTGACTCAGATAGCGGGGAGCACAATGAGCAGTTCTTC.

The CDR3 sequence is CASSLTSGIYNEQFF. The CDR3 nucleotides read TGTGCCAGCAGCTTGACTAGCGGAATCTACAATGAGCAGTTCTTC. J is TRBJ2-1 and V is TRBV7-3; 9 bases align to TRBD2. CDR3 length equals 15 residues. After removal of 3 bases from V and 3 bases from J, the junction contained 3 bases not matched to a gene. The germline V gene encodes CDR1 SGHTA and CDR2 FQGTGA.

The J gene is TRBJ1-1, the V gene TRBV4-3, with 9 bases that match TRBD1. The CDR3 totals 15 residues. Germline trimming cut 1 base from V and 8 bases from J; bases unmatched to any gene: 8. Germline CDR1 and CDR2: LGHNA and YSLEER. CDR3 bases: TGCGCCAGCAGCCAAGTCGGGACAGGGCTTAGGGAAGCTTTCTTT. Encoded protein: CASSQVGTGLREAFF.

The CDR3 nucleotides read TGTGCCAGTCAAACCGGGACAGGGGTACGGCCCCAGCATTTT. Its translation: CASQTGTGVRPQHF. The rearrangement joins TRBV19 to TRBJ1-5, with 10 bases matching TRBD1. CDR1 LNHDA and CDR2 SQIVND come from the germline V gene (reference sequence). The CDR3 has 14 residues. Trimming took 8 bases from V and 9 from J; bases not matched to a gene: 10.

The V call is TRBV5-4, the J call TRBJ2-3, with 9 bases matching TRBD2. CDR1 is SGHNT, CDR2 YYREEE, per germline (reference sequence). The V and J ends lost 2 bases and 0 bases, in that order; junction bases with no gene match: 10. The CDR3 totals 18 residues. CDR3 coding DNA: TGTGCCAGCAGCTTCAGGTTAGCGGGGGCCGCTAGCACAGATACGCAGTATTTT. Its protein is CASSFRLAGAASTDTQYF.

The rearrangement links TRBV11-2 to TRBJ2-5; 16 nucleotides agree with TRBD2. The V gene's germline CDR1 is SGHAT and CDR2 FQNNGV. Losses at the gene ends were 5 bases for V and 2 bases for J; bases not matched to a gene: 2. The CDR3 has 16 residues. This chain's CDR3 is CASSPGLAGGQETQYF. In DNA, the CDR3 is TGTGCCAGCAGCCCGGGACTAGCGGGAGGGCAAGAGACCCAGTACTTC.

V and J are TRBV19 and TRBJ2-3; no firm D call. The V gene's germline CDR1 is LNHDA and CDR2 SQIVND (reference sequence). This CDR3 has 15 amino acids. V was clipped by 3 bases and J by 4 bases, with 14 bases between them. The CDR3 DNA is TGTGCCAGTAGTATCATGAGGCTTGGGTCAGATACGCAGTATTTT. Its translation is CASSIMRLGSDTQYF.

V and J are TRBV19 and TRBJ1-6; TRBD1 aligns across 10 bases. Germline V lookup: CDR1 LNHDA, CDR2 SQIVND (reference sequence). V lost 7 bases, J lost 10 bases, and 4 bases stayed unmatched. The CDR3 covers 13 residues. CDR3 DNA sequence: TGTGCCAGTATGGGACAGGGGAAGTCACCCCTCCACTTT. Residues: CASMGQGKSPLHF. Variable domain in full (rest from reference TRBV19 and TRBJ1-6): DGGITQSPKYLFRKEGQNVTLSCEQNLNHDAMYWYRQDPGQGLRLIYYSQIVNDFQKGDIAEGYSVSREKKESFPLTVTSAQKNPTAFYLCASMGQGKSPLHFGNGTRLTVT.

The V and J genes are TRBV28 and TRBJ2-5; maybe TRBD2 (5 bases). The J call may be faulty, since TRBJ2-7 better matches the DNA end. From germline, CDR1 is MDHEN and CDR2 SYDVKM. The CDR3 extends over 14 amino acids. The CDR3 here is CASSLAADHYEQYF. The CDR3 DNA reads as TGTGCCAGCAGTTTAGCAGCGGACCACTACGAGCAGTACTTC.

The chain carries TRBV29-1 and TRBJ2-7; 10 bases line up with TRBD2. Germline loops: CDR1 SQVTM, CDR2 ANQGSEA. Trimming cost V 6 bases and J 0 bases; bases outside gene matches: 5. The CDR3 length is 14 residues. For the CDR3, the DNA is TGCAGCGTGTTTACTAGCGGGATCTCCTACGAGCAGTACTTC. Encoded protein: CSVFTSGISYEQYF.

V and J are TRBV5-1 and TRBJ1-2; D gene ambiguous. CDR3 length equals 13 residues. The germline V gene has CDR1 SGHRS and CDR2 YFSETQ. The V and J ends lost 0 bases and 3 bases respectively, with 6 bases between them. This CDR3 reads CASSLEDYYGYTF. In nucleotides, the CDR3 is TGCGCCAGCAGCTTGGAAGACTACTATGGCTACACCTTC.

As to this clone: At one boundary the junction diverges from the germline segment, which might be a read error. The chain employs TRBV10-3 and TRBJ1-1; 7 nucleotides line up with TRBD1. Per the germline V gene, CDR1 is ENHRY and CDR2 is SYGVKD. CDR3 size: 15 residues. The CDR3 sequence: CAIGEADRDRTEAFF. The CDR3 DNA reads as TGTGCCATCGGTGAAGCAGACAGGGATCGGACTGAAGCTTTCTTT.

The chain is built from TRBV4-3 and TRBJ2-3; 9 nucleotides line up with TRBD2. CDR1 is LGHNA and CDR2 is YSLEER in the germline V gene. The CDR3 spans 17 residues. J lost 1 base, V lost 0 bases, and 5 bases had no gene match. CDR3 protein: CASSQDLRLAGTDTQYF. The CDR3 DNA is TGCGCCAGCAGCCAAGACCTCAGACTAGCGGGCACAGATACGCAGTATTTT.